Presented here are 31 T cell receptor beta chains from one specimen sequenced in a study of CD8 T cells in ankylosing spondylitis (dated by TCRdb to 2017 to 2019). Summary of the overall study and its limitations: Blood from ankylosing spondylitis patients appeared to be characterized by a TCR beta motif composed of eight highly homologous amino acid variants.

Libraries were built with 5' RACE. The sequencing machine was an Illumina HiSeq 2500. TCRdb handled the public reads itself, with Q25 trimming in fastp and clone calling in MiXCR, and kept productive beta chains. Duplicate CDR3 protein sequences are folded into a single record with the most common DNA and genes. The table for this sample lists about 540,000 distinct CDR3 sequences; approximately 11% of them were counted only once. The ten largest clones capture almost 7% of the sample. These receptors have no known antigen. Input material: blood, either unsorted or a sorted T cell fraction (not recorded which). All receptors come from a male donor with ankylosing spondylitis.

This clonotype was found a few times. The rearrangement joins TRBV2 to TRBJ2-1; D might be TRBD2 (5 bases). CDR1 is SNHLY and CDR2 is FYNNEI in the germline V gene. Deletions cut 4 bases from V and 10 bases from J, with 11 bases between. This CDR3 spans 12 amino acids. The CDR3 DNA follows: TGTGCCAGCAGTGTGAGGGAACTAGAGCAGTTCTTC. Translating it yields CASSVRELEQFF.

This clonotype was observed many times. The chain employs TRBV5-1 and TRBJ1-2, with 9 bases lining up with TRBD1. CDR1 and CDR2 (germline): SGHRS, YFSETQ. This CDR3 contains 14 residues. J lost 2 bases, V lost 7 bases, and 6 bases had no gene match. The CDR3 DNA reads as TGCGCCAGCTCCCGGGACAGGGACAACTATGGCTACACCTTC. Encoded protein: CASSRDRDNYGYTF.

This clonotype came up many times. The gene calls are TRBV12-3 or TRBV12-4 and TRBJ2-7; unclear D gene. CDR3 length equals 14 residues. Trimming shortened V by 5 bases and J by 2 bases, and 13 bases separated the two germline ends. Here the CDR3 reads CASSASVPPYEQYF. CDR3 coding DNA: TGTGCCAGCAGTGCGTCAGTACCTCCCTACGAGCAGTACTTC.

CDR3 loop: CASSPTGTGLYGYTF. In DNA, the CDR3 is TGCGCCAGCAGCCCCACCGGGACAGGGCTCTATGGCTACACCTTC. The genes are TRBV5-1 and TRBJ1-2; 9 nucleotides line up with TRBD1. Germline CDR1 and CDR2: SGHRS and YFSETQ. J was trimmed by 4 bases and V by 4 bases; bases with no gene match: 8. The CDR3 consists of 15 residues.

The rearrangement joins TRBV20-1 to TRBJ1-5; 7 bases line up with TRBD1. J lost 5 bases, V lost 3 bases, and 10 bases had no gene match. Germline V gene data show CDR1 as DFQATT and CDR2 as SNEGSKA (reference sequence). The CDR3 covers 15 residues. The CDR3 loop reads CSASQGGAGDQPQHF. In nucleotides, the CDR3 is TGCAGTGCTAGCCAGGGGGGGGCAGGAGATCAGCCCCAGCATTTT.

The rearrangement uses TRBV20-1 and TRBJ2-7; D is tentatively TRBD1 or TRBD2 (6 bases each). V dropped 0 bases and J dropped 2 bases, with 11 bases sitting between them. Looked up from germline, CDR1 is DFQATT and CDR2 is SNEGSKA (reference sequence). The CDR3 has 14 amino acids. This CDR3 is CSARDRRGAYEQYF. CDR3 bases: TGCAGTGCTAGAGACCGGAGGGGGGCCTACGAGCAGTACTTC.

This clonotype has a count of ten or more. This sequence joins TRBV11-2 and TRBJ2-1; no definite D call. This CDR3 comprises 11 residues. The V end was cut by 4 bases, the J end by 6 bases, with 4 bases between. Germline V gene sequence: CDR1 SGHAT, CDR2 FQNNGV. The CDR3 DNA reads TGTGCCAGCAGCTCAGGCAATGAGCAGTTCTTC. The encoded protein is CASSSGNEQFF.

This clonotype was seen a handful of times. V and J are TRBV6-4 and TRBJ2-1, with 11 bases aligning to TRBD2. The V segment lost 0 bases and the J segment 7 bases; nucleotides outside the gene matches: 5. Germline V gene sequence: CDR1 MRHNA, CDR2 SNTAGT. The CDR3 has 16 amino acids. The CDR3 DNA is TGTGCCAGCAGTGACTCGGTAGCGGGAGGGAGAAATGAGCAGTTCTTC. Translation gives CASSDSVAGGRNEQFF.

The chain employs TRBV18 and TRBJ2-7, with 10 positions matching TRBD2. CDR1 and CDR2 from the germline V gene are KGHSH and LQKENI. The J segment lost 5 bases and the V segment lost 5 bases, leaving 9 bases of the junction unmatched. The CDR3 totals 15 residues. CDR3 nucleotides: TGTGCCAGCTCATCCTCTAGCGGGAGAATCGACGAGCAGTACTTC. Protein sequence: CASSSSSGRIDEQYF. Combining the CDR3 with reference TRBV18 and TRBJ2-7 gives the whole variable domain NAGVMQNPRHLVRRRGQEARLRCSPMKGHSHVYWYRQLPEEGLKFMVYLQKENIIDESGMPKERFSAEFPKEGPSILRIQQVVRGDSAAYFCASSSSSGRIDEQYFGPGTRLTVT.

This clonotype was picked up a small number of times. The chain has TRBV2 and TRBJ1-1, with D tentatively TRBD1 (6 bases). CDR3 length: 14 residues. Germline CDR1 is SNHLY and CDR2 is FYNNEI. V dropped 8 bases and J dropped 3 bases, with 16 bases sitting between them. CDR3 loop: CASRQGGGYTEAFF. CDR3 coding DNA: TGTGCCAGCCGCCAGGGAGGGGGATACACTGAAGCTTTCTTT.

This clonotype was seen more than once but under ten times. The CDR3 DNA sequence: TGTGCCAGCCGGTCCGGAGGTGGAGAGACCCAGTACTTC. Encoded protein: CASRSGGGETQYF. J is TRBJ2-5 and V is TRBV7-9; a weak D match, TRBD2 (5 bases). V gave up 8 bases and J gave up 4 bases, with 14 bases separating them. CDR3 size: 13 residues. Looked up from germline, CDR1 is SEHNR and CDR2 is FQNEAQ (reference sequence). The variable domain in full, completed from reference TRBV7-9 and TRBJ2-5, reads DTGVSQNPRHKITKRGQNVTFRCDPISEHNRLYWYRQTLGQGPEFLTYFQNEAQLEKSRLLSDRFSAERPKGSFSTLEIQRTEQGDSAMYLCASRSGGGETQYFGPGTRLLVL.

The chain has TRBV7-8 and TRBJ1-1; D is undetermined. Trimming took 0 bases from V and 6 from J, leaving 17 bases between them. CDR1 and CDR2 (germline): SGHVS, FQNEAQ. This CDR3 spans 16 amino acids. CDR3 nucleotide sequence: TGTGCCAGCAGCTTAGCGCGGCGGACCCTCGGGGCTGAAGCTTTCTTT. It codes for CASSLARRTLGAEAFF.

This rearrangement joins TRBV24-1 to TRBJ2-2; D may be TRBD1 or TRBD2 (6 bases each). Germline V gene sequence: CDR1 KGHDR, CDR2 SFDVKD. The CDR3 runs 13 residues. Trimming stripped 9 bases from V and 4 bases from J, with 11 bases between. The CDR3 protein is CATEGGTTGELFF. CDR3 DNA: TGTGCCACCGAGGGGGGTACCACCGGGGAGCTGTTTTTT.

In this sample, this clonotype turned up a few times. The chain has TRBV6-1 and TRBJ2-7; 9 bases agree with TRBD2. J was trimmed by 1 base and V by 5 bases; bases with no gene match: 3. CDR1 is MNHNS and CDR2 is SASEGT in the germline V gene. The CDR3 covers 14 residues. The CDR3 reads CASSRTSASYEQYV. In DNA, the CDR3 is TGTGCCAGCAGTAGGACTAGCGCATCCTACGAGCAGTACGTC.

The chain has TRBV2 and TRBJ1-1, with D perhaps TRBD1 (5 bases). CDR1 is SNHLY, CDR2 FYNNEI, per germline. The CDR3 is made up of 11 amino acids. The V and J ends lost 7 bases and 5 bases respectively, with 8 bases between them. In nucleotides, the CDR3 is TGTGCCAGCAACTGGGGGACTGAAGCTTTCTTT. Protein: CASNWGTEAFF.

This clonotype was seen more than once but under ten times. CDR3 DNA: TGCAGTGCTAGAAGGCGGACTAGCGGGACGAGCCGGGGGGTC. Its translation: CSARRRTSGTSRGV. The chain couples TRBV20-1 to TRBJ2-7, with TRBD2 matching 12 bases. Germline CDR1 DFQATT, CDR2 SNEGSKA (reference sequence). The CDR3 has 14 residues.

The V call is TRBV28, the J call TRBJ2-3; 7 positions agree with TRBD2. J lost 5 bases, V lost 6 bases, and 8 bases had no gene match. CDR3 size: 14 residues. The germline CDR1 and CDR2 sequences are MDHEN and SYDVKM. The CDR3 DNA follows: TGTGCCAGCAGCGCGGGGGACCGTGGAGATACGCAGTATTTT. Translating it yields CASSAGDRGDTQYF.

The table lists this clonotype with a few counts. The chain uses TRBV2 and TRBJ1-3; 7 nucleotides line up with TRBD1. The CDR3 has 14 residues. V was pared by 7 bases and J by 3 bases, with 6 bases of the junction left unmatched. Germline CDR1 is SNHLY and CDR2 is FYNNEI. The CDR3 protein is CASTDRDFGNTIYF. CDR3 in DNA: TGTGCCAGCACCGACAGGGACTTTGGAAACACCATATATTTT.

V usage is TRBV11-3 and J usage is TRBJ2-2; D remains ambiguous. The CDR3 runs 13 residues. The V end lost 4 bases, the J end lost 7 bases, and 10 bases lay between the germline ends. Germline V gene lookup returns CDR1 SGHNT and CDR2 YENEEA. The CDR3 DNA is TGTGCCAGCAGCTCTACAGATATCGGGGAGCTGTTTTTT. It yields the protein CASSSTDIGELFF.

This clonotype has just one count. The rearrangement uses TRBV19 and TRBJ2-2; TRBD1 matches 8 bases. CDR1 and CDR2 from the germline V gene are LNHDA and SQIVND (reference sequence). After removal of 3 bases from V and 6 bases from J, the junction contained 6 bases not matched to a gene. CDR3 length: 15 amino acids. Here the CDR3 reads CASSIQGARPGELFF. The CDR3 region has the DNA TGTGCCAGTAGTATTCAGGGGGCCCGACCCGGGGAGCTGTTTTTT.

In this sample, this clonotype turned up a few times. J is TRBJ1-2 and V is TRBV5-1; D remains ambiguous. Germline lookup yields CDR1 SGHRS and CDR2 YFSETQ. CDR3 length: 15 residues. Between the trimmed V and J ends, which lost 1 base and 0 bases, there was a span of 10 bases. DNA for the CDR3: TGCGCCAGCAGCTTGTCGGGAGAAACTAACTATGGCTACACCTTC. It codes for CASSLSGETNYGYTF.

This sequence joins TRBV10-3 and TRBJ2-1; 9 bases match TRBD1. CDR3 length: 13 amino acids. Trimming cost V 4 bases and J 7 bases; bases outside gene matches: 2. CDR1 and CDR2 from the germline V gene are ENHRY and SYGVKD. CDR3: CAISGGTGNEQFF. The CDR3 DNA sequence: TGTGCCATCAGTGGGGGGACAGGGAATGAGCAGTTCTTC.

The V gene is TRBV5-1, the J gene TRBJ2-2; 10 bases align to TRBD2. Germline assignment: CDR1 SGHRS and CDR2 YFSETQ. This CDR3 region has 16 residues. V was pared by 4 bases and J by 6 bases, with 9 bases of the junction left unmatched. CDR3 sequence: CASSRISGRTAGELFF. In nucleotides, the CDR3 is TGCGCCAGCAGCCGAATTAGCGGGAGGACCGCCGGGGAGCTGTTTTTT.

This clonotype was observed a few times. The CDR3: CASSYSGDRNTEAFF. The CDR3, as DNA: TGTGCCAGCAGTTACTCGGGGGACCGGAACACTGAAGCTTTCTTT. The chain carries TRBV6-5 and TRBJ1-1, with D maybe TRBD1 (5 bases). Germline values: CDR1 MNHEY, CDR2 SVGAGI. V lost 0 bases to trimming and J lost 1 base, with 9 bases between them. The CDR3 consists of 15 residues.

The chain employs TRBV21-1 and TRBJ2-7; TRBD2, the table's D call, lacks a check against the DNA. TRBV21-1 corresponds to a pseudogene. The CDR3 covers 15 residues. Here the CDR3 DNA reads TGTGCCAGCATCCGACCTAGCGGGCCCTCCTACGAGCAGTACTTC. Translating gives CASIRPSGPSYEQYF.

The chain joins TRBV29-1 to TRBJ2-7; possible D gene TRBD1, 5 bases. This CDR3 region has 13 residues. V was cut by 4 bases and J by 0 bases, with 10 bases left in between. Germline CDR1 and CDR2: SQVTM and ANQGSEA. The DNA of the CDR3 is TGCAGCGTTGTAAGGGGTAGCTCCTACGAGCAGTACTTC. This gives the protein CSVVRGSSYEQYF.

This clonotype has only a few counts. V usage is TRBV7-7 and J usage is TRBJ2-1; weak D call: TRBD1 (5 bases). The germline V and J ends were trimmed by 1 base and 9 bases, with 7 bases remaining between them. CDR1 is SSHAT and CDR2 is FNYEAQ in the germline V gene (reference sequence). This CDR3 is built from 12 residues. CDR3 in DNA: TGTGCCAGCAGCTTAGATCAGGGTGAGCAGTTCTTC. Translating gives CASSLDQGEQFF.

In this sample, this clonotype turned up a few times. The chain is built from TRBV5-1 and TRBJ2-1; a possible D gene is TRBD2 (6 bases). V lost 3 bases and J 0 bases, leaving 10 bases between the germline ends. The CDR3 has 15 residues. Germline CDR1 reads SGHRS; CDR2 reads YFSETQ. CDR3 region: CASSSVGGSYNEQFF. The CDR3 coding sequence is TGCGCCAGCAGCTCAGTGGGGGGCTCCTACAATGAGCAGTTCTTC.

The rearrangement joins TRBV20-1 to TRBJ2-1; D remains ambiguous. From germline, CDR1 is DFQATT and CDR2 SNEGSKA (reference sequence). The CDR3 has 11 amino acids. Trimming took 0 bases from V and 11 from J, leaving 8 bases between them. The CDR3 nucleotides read TGCAGTGCTAGAGATAACCGAAAGCAGTTCTTC. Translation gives CSARDNRKQFF.

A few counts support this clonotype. In nucleotides, the CDR3 is TGTGCCAGCAGCGCTGGGACAGGCACTACCTACGAGCAGTACGTC. Translated: CASSAGTGTTYEQYV. The gene calls are TRBV11-2 and TRBJ2-7; 8 nucleotides align to TRBD1. The germline CDR1 and CDR2 sequences are SGHAT and FQNNGV. The CDR3 covers 15 residues. The J segment lost 2 bases and the V segment lost 5 bases, leaving 8 bases of the junction unmatched.

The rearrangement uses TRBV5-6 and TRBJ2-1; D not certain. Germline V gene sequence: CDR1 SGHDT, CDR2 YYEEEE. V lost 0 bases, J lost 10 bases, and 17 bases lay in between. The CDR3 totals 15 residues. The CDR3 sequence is CASSLVGGSLREQFF. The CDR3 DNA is TGTGCCAGCAGCTTGGTAGGCGGTTCACTACGAGAGCAGTTCTTC.